These 9 T cell receptor beta chains were sequenced from one sample in a study of shared clonotypes between healthy human individuals (dated by TCRdb to the early 2020s). Libraries were made using the immunoSEQ multiplex PCR assay. Not all clones reach the TCRdb copy of this immuneACCESS table, which keeps in-frame sequences only. Checked studies attribute under half of the gap to unresolved V genes and leave the rest unexplained. The table for this sample lists some 690,000 clones; less than 95% of them were counted only once. In total, the top ten clones hold about 33% of the sample. Sequences were obtained from memory CD8+ T cells from PBMCs. The cell subset or site label for this specimen denotes: CD45RO+ cells pooled with CCR7-negative TemRA cells. Receptor source: a man aged 18 to 35 in good health. Some clones in this sample may be carry-over from other donors' samples.

The V gene is TRBV7-2, the J gene TRBJ2-3; no clear D. The CDR3 spans 14 residues. The germline gives CDR1 SGHTA, CDR2 FQGNSA. The V gene lost 3 bases and the J gene lost 4 bases, with 11 bases spanning the gap. The chain's CDR3 is CASSFEPRADTQYF. In DNA, the CDR3 is TGTGCCAGCAGCTTTGAACCTAGGGCAGATACGCAGTATTTT.

The chain couples TRBV11-3 to TRBJ2-7, with D possibly being TRBD1 (6 bases). The V gene's germline CDR1 is SGHNT and CDR2 YENEEA. The CDR3 consists of 12 residues. V was cut by 5 bases and J by 6 bases, with 11 bases left in between. The CDR3 region is CASSADSSEQYF. CDR3 nucleotide sequence: TGTGCCAGCAGCGCGGACAGTTCCGAGCAGTACTTC.

V usage is TRBV28 and J usage is TRBJ2-2; 7 bases align to TRBD1. V was pared by 5 bases and J by 8 bases, with 11 bases of the junction left unmatched. Germline V gene data show CDR1 as MDHEN and CDR2 as SYDVKM. The CDR3 is 15 amino acids. The DNA for the CDR3 is TGTGCCAGCAGTCCCCTACAGGGGTATGAAGGGGAGCTGTTTTTT. Protein product: CASSPLQGYEGELFF.

The chain has TRBV7-9 and TRBJ1-2; 8 nucleotides match TRBD1. With V trimmed by 3 bases and J by 3 bases, 6 bases remained unmatched. This CDR3 has 15 amino acids. Germline V CDR1 and CDR2: SEHNR, FQNEAQ (reference sequence). The CDR3 sequence is CASSFSQGAHYGYTF. The CDR3 nucleotides read TGTGCCAGCAGCTTTTCCCAGGGGGCCCACTATGGCTACACCTTC.

The V and J genes are TRBV28 and TRBJ2-7; 10 bases are shared with TRBD2. Germline V CDR1 and CDR2: MDHEN, SYDVKM. This CDR3 is 16 amino acids long. V gave up 3 bases and J gave up 5 bases; unmatched junction bases: 10. The CDR3 loop reads CASSLSLAGERNEQYF. The CDR3 bases are TGTGCCAGCAGTTTGTCTCTAGCGGGAGAGCGGAACGAGCAGTACTTC.

To note about this clone: The identical CDR3 is also encoded by other nucleotide sequences in the sample. The chain is built from TRBV19 and TRBJ2-5; tentatively, D is TRBD1 (5 bases). V dropped 0 bases and J dropped 2 bases, with 10 bases sitting between them. The CDR3 loop spans 15 amino acids. Germline CDR1 is LNHDA and CDR2 is SQIVND (reference sequence). For the CDR3, the DNA is TGTGCCAGTAGTATAGATCGGGCAGGGCAAGAGACCCAGTACTTC. This encodes CASSIDRAGQETQYF.

The CDR3 DNA reads as TGTGCCAGCAGCTTAGGGGGACAGGCAACAACTAATGAAAAACTGTTTTTT. Residues: CASSLGGQATTNEKLFF. V is TRBV7-2 and J is TRBJ1-4; 8 bases are a match to TRBD1. This CDR3 is 17 amino acids long. Germline-derived CDR1 and CDR2 are SGHTA and FQGNSA. The junction had 4 bases not matched to a gene; V was cut back by 1 base and J by 0 bases.

V gene TRBV28 combines with J gene TRBJ2-7; weak D call: TRBD1 (6 bases). The germline V gene has CDR1 MDHEN and CDR2 SYDVKM. This CDR3 has 16 amino acids. V dropped 6 bases and J dropped 0 bases, with 18 bases sitting between them. CDR3 DNA sequence: TGTGCCAGCAGCCGGCCCCCGACAGGATCCTCCTACGAGCAGTACTTC. Its protein product is CASSRPPTGSSYEQYF.

The genes are TRBV28 and TRBJ1-1; no firm D call. The CDR3 covers 13 residues. The germline gives CDR1 MDHEN, CDR2 SYDVKM. Trimming stripped 11 bases from V and 0 bases from J, with 13 bases between. The CDR3, as DNA: TGTGCCTCCTCCGGGGAGCTGAACACTGAAGCTTTCTTT. This codes for CASSGELNTEAFF.